The entry below describes one T cell receptor beta chain. In the authors' methods: Amplification of reference gene primers provided the estimated nucleated cell counts. Data came from immunoSEQ multiplex PCR; TCRdb stores just in-frame clones and leaves some out. The V and J calls and clone size come from that table; D and trimming were worked out from the DNA. Of roughly 63,000 clones in the sample, 70% to 80% were seen once. Trimming at V came to 4 bases and at J to 8 bases, leaving 8 bases not matched to a gene. The V gene's germline CDR1 is LNHDA and CDR2 SQIVND (reference sequence). The CDR3 is 15 amino acids. This entry belongs to a study of blood T cell repertoires in COVID-19. About the research overall: Acute and convalescent COVID-19 specimens originated in the United States, Italy and Spain. Sample material is recorded as cDNA or gDNA derived from T cells, B-cell-depleted T cells, or PBMCs.

Sequencing used peripheral blood. The clonotype comes from a man older than 75 with acute or convalescent COVID-19. The chain uses TRBV19 and TRBJ1-4, with 9 bases lining up with TRBD1. The CDR3 bases are TGTGCCAGTAGTAGACTACAGGGGGCAGAAGAAAAACTGTTTTTT. Translating it yields CASSRLQGAEEKLFF.